One and the same sample provided the 15 T cell receptor beta chains below, sequenced in a study of control samples from healthy donors and cancer patients. Here immunoSEQ multiplex PCR was the method, and the copy in TCRdb shows in-frame clones only, minus some. This table holds roughly 120,000 clones, 88% found once. The specimen sequenced was blood. The receptor source for this set is a woman in her seventies in good health.

V and J are TRBV6-6 and TRBJ1-2; 8 nucleotides align to TRBD1. The J segment lost 4 bases and the V segment lost 5 bases, leaving 9 bases of the junction unmatched. This CDR3 is built from 15 residues. Germline V lookup: CDR1 MNHNY, CDR2 SVGAGI (reference sequence). The CDR3 is CASSEPGQAGYGYTF. DNA for the CDR3: TGTGCCAGCAGTGAGCCGGGACAGGCGGGCTATGGCTACACCTTC.

The CDR3 spells CASSLWLGGQGARTEAFF. The DNA for the CDR3 is TGTGCCAGCAGCCTCTGGTTGGGGGGACAGGGGGCGAGGACTGAAGCTTTCTTT. The chain is built from TRBV7-2 and TRBJ1-1, with 12 bases that match TRBD1. From germline, CDR1 is SGHTA and CDR2 FQGNSA. This CDR3 is 18 amino acids long. Germline trimming cut 5 bases from V and 5 bases from J; bases unmatched to any gene: 15.

The chain combines TRBV6-2 or TRBV6-3 with TRBJ1-1, with 7 bases lining up with TRBD1. Germline CDR1 is MNHEY and CDR2 is SVGEGT. V lost 1 base to trimming and J lost 6 bases; unmatched junction nucleotides: 2. This CDR3 is built from 13 residues. CDR3 residues: CASSYLDRPEAFF. CDR3 nucleotides: TGTGCCAGCAGTTACTTGGACAGGCCTGAAGCTTTCTTT.

Only one count was recorded for this clone. The chain is built from TRBV20-1 and TRBJ2-5; D perhaps matches TRBD2 (7 bases). Germline loops: CDR1 DFQATT, CDR2 SNEGSKA (reference sequence). Trimming left V 3 bases short and J 5 bases short, with 13 bases between. CDR3 size: 13 residues. This CDR3 reads CSASRGGRETQYF. CDR3 coding DNA: TGCAGTGCTAGTAGGGGGGGTCGGGAGACCCAGTACTTC.

This rearrangement joins TRBV14 to TRBJ2-5; D is perhaps TRBD1 or TRBD2 (5 bases each). The CDR3 has 15 residues. Germline CDR1 reads SGHDN; CDR2 reads FVKESK. V gave up 4 bases and J gave up 0 bases, with 12 bases separating them. CDR3 nucleotides: TGTGCCAGCAGCCGGGGGACGGGAAACCAAGAGACCCAGTACTTC. This gives the protein CASSRGTGNQETQYF.

Only a few counts were recorded for this clone. This chain joins TRBV29-1 and TRBJ2-7; D unclear. This CDR3 comprises 12 residues. The germline CDR1 and CDR2 sequences are SQVTM and ANQGSEA. Trimming stripped 5 bases from V and 0 bases from J, with 8 bases between. In DNA, the CDR3 is TGCAGCGTTTCCGGATACTCCTACGAGCAGTACTTC. It is translated as CSVSGYSYEQYF.

This clone was observed once. The chain links TRBV18 to TRBJ1-2, with D perhaps matching TRBD1 (6 bases). Trimming pared 2 bases from V and 4 bases from J, leaving 14 bases between. CDR1 KGHSH and CDR2 LQKENI come from the germline V gene. The length of the CDR3 is 15 residues. CDR3: CASSPTEGGFYGYTF. CDR3 bases: TGTGCCAGCTCACCAACCGAAGGGGGGTTCTATGGCTACACCTTC.

This chain links TRBV3-1 (or the pseudogene TRBV3-2) with TRBJ1-6, with 9 bases fitting TRBD1. Trimming cost V 5 bases and J 7 bases; bases outside gene matches: 6. The CDR3 runs 15 residues. CDR1 and CDR2 (germline): LGHDT, YNNKEL (reference sequence). The DNA for the CDR3 is TGTGCCAGCAGCTATGGGGGACAGGGCAATTCACCCCTCCACTTT. This sequence encodes CASSYGGQGNSPLHF.

The chain combines TRBV11-2 with TRBJ1-1, with TRBD1 as a possible D gene (5 bases). Germline V lookup: CDR1 SGHAT, CDR2 FQNNGV. Trimming cost V 2 bases and J 8 bases, with 15 bases left between them. CDR3 length: 14 amino acids. The CDR3 sequence: CASSLSGALPEAFF. CDR3 coding DNA: TGTGCCAGCAGCTTAAGCGGGGCTTTACCCGAAGCTTTCTTT.

The V gene is TRBV3-1 (or the pseudogene TRBV3-2), the J gene TRBJ2-7; D not resolved. This CDR3 spans 14 amino acids. Germline V gives CDR1 LGHDT, CDR2 YNNKEL (reference sequence). V was pared by 3 bases and J by 3 bases, with 12 bases between. The CDR3 protein is CASSHQSSGYEQYF. For the CDR3, the DNA is TGTGCCAGCAGCCATCAGAGCAGTGGCTACGAGCAGTACTTC.

This rearrangement joins TRBV7-2 to TRBJ2-3; a possible D gene is TRBD1 (6 bases). This CDR3 region has 16 residues. V dropped 5 bases and J dropped 2 bases, with 17 bases sitting between them. CDR1 is SGHTA and CDR2 is FQGNSA in the germline V gene. The CDR3 sequence is CASSPRLGHSTDTQYF. The CDR3 region has the DNA TGTGCCAGCAGCCCACGCCTGGGACACTCCACAGATACGCAGTATTTT. The whole variable domain, filled in from reference TRBV7-2 and TRBJ2-3, reads GAGVSQSPSNKVTEKGKDVELRCDPISGHTALYWYRQSLGQGLEFLIYFQGNSAPDKSGLPSDRFSAERTGGSVSTLTIQRTQQEDSAVYLCASSPRLGHSTDTQYFGPGTRLTVL.

CDR3 sequence (DNA): TGCGCCAGCAGCTTGTCGGGAATGGGCGGTCAAAACGAGCAGTACTTC. This sequence encodes CASSLSGMGGQNEQYF. The chain couples TRBV5-1 to TRBJ2-7; possibly TRBD2 for D (5 bases). V gave up 1 base and J gave up 5 bases, with 19 bases separating them. This CDR3 has 16 residues. The V gene's germline CDR1 is SGHRS and CDR2 YFSETQ.

The chain carries TRBV5-4 and TRBJ1-2, with D uncertain. The V end was cut by 6 bases, the J end by 5 bases, with 17 bases between. This CDR3 has 14 residues. Germline CDR1 is SGHNT and CDR2 is YYREEE (reference sequence). The CDR3 loop is CASTNAGGGYGYTF. Here the CDR3 DNA reads TGTGCCAGCACCAACGCGGGAGGCGGGTATGGCTACACCTTC.

The genes are TRBV5-1 and TRBJ1-3; tentatively, D is TRBD1 (5 bases). The length of the CDR3 is 15 residues. V was clipped by 2 bases and J by 1 base, with 10 bases between them. CDR1 and CDR2 from the germline V gene are SGHRS and YFSETQ. DNA of the CDR3: TGCGCCAGCAGCTTAGGGACGGGGTCTGGAAACACCATATATTTT. Residues: CASSLGTGSGNTIYF.

Details on this clone: Relative to the germline gene, one junction end is altered; a read error may explain this. This chain links TRBV11-2 with TRBJ1-1; TRBD1 matches 8 bases. The CDR3 runs to 19 residues. The germline gives CDR1 SGHAT, CDR2 FQNNGV. This CDR3 reads CASSLNSRGQVSPGSSLNF. In DNA form, the CDR3 reads TGTGCCAGCAGCTTAAATAGTCGGGGACAGGTCAGTCCCGGATCCAGCCTGAACTTT.